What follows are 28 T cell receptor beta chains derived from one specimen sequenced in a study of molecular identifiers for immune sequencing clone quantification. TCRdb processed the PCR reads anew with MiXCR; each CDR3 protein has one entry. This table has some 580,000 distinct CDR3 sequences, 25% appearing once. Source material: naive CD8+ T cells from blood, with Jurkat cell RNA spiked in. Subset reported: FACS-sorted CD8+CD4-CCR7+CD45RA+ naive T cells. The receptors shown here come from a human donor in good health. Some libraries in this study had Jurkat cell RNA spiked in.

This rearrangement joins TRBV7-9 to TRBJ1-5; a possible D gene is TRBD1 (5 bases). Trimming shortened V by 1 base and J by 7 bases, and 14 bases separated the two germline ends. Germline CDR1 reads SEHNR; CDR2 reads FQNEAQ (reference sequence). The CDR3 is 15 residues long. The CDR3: CASSLGVGREQPQHF. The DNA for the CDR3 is TGTGCCAGCAGCTTAGGTGTGGGGCGCGAACAGCCCCAGCATTTT.

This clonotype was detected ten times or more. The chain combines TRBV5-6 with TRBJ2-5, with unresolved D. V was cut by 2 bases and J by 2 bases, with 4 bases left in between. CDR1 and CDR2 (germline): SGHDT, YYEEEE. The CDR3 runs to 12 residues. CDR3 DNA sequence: TGTGCCAGCAGCTTTGAGCAAGAGACCCAGTACTTC. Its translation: CASSFEQETQYF.

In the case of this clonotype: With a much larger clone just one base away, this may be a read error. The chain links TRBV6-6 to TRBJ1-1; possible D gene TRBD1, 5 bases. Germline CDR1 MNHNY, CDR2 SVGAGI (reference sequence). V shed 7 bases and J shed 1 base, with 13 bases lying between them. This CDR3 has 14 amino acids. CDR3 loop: CASIDRGTNTEAFF. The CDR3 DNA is TGTGCCAGCATTGACAGAGGCACGAACACTGAAGCTTTCTTT.

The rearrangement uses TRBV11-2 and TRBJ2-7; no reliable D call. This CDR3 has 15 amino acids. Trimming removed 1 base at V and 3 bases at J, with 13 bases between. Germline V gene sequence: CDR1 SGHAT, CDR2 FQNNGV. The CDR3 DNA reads TGTGCCAGCAGCTTAGGTGGGTCGGCGAGCTACGAGCAGTACTTC. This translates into CASSLGGSASYEQYF.

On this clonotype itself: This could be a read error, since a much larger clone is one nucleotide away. The CDR3 here is CACSLTHQETQYF. The CDR3 nucleotides read TGTGCCTGCAGCTTAACCCACCAAGAGACCCAGTACTTC. The chain has TRBV7-9 and TRBJ2-5; D gene unclear. The germline V gene has CDR1 SEHNR and CDR2 FQNEAQ (reference sequence). The CDR3 has 13 amino acids. The full variable domain, its missing parts supplied by reference TRBV7-9 and TRBJ2-5, is DTGVSQNPRHKITKRGQNVTFRCDPISEHNRLYWYRQTLGQGPEFLTYFQNEAQLEKSRLLSDRFSAERPKGSFSTLEIQRTEQGDSAMYLCACSLTHQETQYFGPGTRLLVL.

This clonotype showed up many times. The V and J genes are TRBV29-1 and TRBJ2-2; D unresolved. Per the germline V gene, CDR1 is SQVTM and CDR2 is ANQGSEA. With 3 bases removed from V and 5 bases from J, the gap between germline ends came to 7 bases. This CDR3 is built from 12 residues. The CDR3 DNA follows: TGCAGCGTTGACATTACTACCGGGGAGCTGTTTTTT. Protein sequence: CSVDITTGELFF.

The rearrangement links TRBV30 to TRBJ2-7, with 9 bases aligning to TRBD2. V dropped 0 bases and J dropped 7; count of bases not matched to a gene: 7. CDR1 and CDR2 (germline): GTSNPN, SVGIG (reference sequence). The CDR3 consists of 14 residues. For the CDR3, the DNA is TGTGCCTGGAGTGTATCCAGCGGGAGGTTTGAGCAGTACTTC. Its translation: CAWSVSSGRFEQYF.

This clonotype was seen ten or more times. For the CDR3, the DNA is TGCGCCAGCAGCTTCTTACCGCAGGAGGGGGAAGGAGGCTACACCTTC. It translates to CASSFLPQEGEGGYTF. This chain links TRBV5-1 with TRBJ1-2; the D gene is possibly TRBD1 (6 bases). CDR1 is SGHRS, CDR2 YFSETQ, per germline. V lost 2 bases and J lost 8, with 22 bases in between. The CDR3 contains 16 residues.

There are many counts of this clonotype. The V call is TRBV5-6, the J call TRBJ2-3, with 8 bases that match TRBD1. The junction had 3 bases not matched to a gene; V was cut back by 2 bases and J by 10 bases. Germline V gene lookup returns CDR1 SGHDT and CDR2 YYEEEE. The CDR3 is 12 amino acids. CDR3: CASSFQGAAQYF. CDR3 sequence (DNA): TGTGCCAGCAGCTTTCAGGGGGCCGCGCAGTATTTT.

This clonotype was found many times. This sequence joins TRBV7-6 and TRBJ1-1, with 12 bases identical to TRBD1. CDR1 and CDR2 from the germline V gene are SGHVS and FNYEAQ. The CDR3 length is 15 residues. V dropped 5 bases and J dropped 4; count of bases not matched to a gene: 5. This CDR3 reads CASSIGTGGITEAFF. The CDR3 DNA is TGTGCCAGCAGCATAGGGACAGGGGGCATCACTGAAGCTTTCTTT.

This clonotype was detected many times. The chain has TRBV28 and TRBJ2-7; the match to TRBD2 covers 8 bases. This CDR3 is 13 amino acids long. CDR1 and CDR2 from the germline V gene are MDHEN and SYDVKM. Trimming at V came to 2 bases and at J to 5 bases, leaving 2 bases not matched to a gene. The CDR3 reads CASSLQGLDEQYF. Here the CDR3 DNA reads TGTGCCAGCAGTTTACAGGGACTAGACGAGCAGTACTTC.

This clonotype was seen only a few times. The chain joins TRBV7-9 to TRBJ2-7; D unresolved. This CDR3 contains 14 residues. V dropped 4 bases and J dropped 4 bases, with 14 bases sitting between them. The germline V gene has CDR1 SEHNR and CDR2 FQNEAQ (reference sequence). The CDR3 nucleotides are TGTGCCAGCAGCTCCCCTTTCACGGATTACGAGCAGTACTTC. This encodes CASSSPFTDYEQYF.

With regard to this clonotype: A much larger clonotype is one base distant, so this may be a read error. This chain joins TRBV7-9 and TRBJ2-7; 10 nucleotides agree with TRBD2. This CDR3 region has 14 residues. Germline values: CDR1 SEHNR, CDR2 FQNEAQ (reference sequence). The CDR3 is CASSSAGGPGEQHF. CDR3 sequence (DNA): TGTGCCAGCAGCTCAGCGGGGGGGCCAGGCGAGCAGCACTTC.

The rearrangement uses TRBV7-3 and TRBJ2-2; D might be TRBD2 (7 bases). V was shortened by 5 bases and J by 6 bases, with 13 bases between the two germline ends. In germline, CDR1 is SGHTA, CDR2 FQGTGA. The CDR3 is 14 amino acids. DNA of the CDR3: TGTGCCAGCAGCCAAAAAGGGGGGGCCGGGGAGCTGTTTTTT. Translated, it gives CASSQKGGAGELFF.

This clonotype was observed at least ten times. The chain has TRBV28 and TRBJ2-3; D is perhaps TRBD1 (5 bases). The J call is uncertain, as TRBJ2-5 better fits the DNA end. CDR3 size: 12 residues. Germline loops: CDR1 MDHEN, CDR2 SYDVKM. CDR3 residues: CASSLGAGTQYF. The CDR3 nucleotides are TGTGCCAGCAGTTTAGGGGCCGGGACCCAGTACTTC.

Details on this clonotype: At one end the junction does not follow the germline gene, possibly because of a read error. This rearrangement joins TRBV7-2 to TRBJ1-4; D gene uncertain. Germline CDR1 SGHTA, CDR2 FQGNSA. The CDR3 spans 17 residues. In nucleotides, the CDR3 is TGTGCCAGCAGCTTATCCACCTTGGGAGCAACTAATGAAAAACTGGTTTTT. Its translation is CASSLSTLGATNEKLVF. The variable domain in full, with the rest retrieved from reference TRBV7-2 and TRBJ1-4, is GAGVSQSPSNKVTEKGKDVELRCDPISGHTALYWYRQSLGQGLEFLIYFQGNSAPDKSGLPSDRFSAERTGGSVSTLTIQRTQQEDSAVYLCASSLSTLGATNEKLVFGSGTQLSVL.

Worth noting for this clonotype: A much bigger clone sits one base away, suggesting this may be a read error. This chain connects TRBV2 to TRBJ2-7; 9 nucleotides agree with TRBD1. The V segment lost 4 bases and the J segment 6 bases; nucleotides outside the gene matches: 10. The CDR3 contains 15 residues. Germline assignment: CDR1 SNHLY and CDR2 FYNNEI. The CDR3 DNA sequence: TGTGCCAGCAGTGCAATGACAGGGGGTGGAGGCGAGCAGTACTTC. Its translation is CASSAMTGGGGEQYF.

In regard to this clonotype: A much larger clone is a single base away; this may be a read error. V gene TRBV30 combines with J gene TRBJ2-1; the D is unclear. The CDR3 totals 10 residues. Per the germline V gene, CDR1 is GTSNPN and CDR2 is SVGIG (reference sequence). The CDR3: CACLYSEQFF. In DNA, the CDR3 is TGTGCCTGCCTCTACAGTGAGCAGTTCTTC.

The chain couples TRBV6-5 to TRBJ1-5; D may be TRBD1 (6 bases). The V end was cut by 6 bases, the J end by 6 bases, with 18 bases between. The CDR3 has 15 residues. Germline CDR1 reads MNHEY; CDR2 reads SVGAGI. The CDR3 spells CASSLGGGAGQPQHF. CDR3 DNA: TGTGCCAGCAGCCTGGGGGGGGGGGCAGGTCAGCCCCAGCATTTT.

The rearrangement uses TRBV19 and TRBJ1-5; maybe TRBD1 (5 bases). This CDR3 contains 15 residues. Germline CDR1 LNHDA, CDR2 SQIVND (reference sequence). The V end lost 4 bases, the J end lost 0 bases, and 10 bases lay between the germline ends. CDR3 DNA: TGTGCCAGTAGTAGGGACGGAAGTAGCAATCAGCCCCAGCATTTT. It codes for CASSRDGSSNQPQHF.

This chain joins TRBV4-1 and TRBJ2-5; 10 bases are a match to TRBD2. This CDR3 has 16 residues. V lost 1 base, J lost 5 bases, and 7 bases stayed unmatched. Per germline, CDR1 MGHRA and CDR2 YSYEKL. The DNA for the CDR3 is TGCGCCAGCAGCCAAGCGGCTAGCGGGAGTGTGGAGACCCAGTACTTC. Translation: CASSQAASGSVETQYF.

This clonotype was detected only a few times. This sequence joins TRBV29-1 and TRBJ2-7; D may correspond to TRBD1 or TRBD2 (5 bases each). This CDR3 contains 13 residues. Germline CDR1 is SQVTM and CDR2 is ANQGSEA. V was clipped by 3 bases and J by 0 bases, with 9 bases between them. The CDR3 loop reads CSVDKGSSYEQYF. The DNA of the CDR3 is TGCAGCGTTGACAAGGGGAGCTCCTACGAGCAGTACTTC.

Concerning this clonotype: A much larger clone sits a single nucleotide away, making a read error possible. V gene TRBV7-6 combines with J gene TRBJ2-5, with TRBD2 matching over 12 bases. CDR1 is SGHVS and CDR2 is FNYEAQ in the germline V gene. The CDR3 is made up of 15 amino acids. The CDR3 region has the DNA TGTGCCAGCAGCTCGACTAGCGGGGGAGAAGAGACCCAGCACTTC. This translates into CASSSTSGGEETQHF.

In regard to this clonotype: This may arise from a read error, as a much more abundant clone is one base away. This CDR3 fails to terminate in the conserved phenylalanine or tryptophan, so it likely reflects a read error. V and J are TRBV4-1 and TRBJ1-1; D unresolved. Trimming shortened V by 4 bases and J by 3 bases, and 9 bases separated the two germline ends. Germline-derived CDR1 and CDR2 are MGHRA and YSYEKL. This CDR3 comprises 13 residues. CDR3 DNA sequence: TGCGCCAGCAGCCCATCGGGTTACACTGAAGCTTTCCTT. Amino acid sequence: CASSPSGYTEAFL.

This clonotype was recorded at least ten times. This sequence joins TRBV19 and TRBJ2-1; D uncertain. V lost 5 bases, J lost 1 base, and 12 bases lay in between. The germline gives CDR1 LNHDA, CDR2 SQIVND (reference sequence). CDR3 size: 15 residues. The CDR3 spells CASSSHSVSYNEQFF. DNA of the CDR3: TGTGCCAGTAGTTCCCACAGCGTATCCTACAATGAGCAGTTCTTC.

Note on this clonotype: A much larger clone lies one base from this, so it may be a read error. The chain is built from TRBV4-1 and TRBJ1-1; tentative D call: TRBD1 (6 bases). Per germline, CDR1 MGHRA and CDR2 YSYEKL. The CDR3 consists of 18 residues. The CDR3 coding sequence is TGCACCAGCAGCCAAGATAACGTGGGGGCGAAGATGAACACTGAAGCTTTCTTT. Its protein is CTSSQDNVGAKMNTEAFF.

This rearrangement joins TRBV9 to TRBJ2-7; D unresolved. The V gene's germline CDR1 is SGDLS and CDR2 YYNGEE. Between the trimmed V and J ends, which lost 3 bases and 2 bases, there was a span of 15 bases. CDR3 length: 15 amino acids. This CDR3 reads CASSGRLGSAYEQYF. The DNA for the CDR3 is TGTGCCAGCAGCGGCCGCCTAGGTTCTGCCTACGAGCAGTACTTC.

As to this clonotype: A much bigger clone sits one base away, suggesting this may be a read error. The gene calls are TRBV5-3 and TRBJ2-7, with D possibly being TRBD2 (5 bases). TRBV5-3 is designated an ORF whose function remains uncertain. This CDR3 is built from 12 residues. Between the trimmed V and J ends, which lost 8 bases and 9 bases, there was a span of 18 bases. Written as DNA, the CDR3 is TGTGCCAGCAGCATTTTTTCTGAGGGGCAGTACTTC. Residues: CASSIFSEGQYF.